The T cell receptor (beta chain) under discussion was sequenced for a study of shared clonotypes between healthy human individuals. The CDR3 has 16 residues. Germline CDR1 and CDR2: SGHVS and FNYEAQ. V was shortened by 5 bases and J by 2 bases, with 15 bases between the two germline ends. In regard to this clone: Its antigen remains unidentified.

Clones were read by immunoSEQ multiplex PCR, and TCRdb kept only the in-frame ones, dropping some. This sample has 1,100,000 or so clones, with around 78% found just once. General study results and limits: Naive subsets usually exceeded memory subsets in estimated richness. For naive CD4 cells, roughly 4.8% of clonotypes were shared across a few donors. The authors sampled blood alone, and tissue repertoires likely differ.

Sequenced sample: memory CD4+ T cells from PBMCs. As to subset: CD45RA-negative fraction. The rearrangement links TRBV7-6 to TRBJ1-4, with D perhaps TRBD1 (5 bases). The sequence derives from a man aged 18 to 29 in good health. Some clones in this sample may be carry-over from other donors' samples. CDR3 sequence (DNA): TGTGCCAGCAGCGATTCCACGGGACTGACTAATGAAAAACTGTTTTTT. It codes for CASSDSTGLTNEKLFF.